This T cell receptor (beta chain) was captured in a study of T cell responses to AZD1222 COVID-19 vaccine. Comments on this clone: Its antigen is still unknown.

Study findings and constraints: Donors were largely white British and mainly female; clonal diversity was possibly underestimated. Spike-specific TCRs gained breadth and depth after people received two AZD1222 doses.

Researchers grouped second doses given at about 4 or about 12 weeks into one pool. CDR1 is MNHNS and CDR2 is SASEGT in the germline V gene. The CDR3 is 12 amino acids. The V and J ends lost 1 base and 8 bases respectively, with 6 bases between them. The data were produced by immunoSEQ multiplex PCR, yet TCRdb's version contains in-frame clones alone and is incomplete. This sample has 90,000 to 100,000 clones, with 85% found just once. This sequence was found in an adult who received the AZD1222 COVID-19 vaccine. Material: peripheral blood, obtained 28 days after the second AZD1222 dose. The gene calls are TRBV6-1 and TRBJ2-1, with D possibly TRBD2 on 5 matching bases. DNA for the CDR3: TGTGCCAGCAGTGAAGTGAGGGATGAGCAGTTCTTC. Translated: CASSEVRDEQFF.